The sample holds many counts of the clone carrying this T cell receptor beta chain. Its antigen is unknown. Coverage ceases 3 residues before the CDR3 finishes, and the germline J gene fills in the end. The data were produced by immunoSEQ multiplex PCR, yet TCRdb's version contains in-frame clones alone and is incomplete. The sample offers 30,000 to 40,000 clones and no singletons, the top ten holding approximately 4%. The CDR3 length is 15 residues. Germline values: CDR1 MNHEY, CDR2 SVGEGT. With 5 bases clipped from V and 0 bases from J, the junction kept 3 bases outside the gene matches. The source of the sample is a study of T cell clonality in common variable immunodeficiency. Study-wide findings and caveats: Authors noted CVID clonality's cause needs subpopulation repertoire sequencing.

The receptor comes from a person aged 18 to 70 in good health. The chain couples TRBV6-2 or TRBV6-3 to TRBJ2-7, with 11 bases matching TRBD2. Sequenced: peripheral blood mononuclear cells. CDR3 bases read: TGTGCCAGCAGTACCCTAGCGGGGGGCTCCTACGAG. Translated: CASSTLAGGSYE. The full-length CDR3 reads as CASSTLAGGSYEQYF.